This T cell receptor (beta chain) was documented in a study of blood T cell repertoires in COVID-19 (dated by TCRdb to the early 2020s). In the study overall: Samples covering the acute and convalescent phases of COVID-19 were provided by collaborators in the United States, Italy and Spain. The prospective study material was composed of cDNA or gDNA derived from T cells, B-cell-depleted T cells, or PBMCs. Deeply sampled blood TCRbeta repertoires from subjects exposed to, actively infected with, or recovered from COVID-19 were included in the dataset. The repertoires were released in a freely available public database intended as a resource for research on the immune response to SARS-CoV-2. The samples were drawn from the first 160 participants of the ongoing ImmuneRACE study and from some 1,300 subjects provided by 6 global collaborators. The sample metadata nearly always contained a de-identified subject ID, COVID-19 status, age in years and sex. Where available, HLA class I and class II types were taken from metadata supplied by the sample provider and were not determined by assay-based typing.

At one collaborating source in Seattle, patients were enrolled during active infection and were followed longitudinally through the course of disease. Each collaborating institution followed its own protocols to collect whole blood in K2EDTA tubes. For TCRbeta analysis, collaborators shipped samples as frozen whole blood, isolated PBMCs, or DNA extracted from either of those sample types. The immunoSEQ Assay, a bias-controlled multiplex PCR, was used to amplify TCRbeta CDR3 regions from genomic DNA. As for how the authors treated the data: Nucleated cell counts per sample were estimated from amplification of reference gene primers within the assay. To quantify the absolute abundance of each unique TCRbeta CDR3 rearrangement, sequence reads were collapsed and filtered. For each sample, productive Simpson clonality was calculated as the square root of Simpson's diversity index over productive rearrangements. As stored in TCRdb, this immuneACCESS dataset retains in-frame rearrangements with V and J assigned. A fraction of the clones does not appear; measured against another copy, unresolved V genes explain less than half of the discrepancy, and the remainder lacks a known reason. For V, J and clone size, that table is used; D and trimming come from the DNA. The sample table shows roughly 260,000 clones, and roughly 90% are seen once. Of the sample, approximately 10% is held by the ten largest clones.

About this clone itself: Which antigen it targets is not known. Per-base qualities were not stored, and no clone one base away is much larger.

Overall results and qualifications from the work: How much clinical and demographic metadata was included differed by source and by participant, and the metadata was provided uncurated.

The sequencing input was peripheral blood. This clonotype originated in a woman aged 25 to 39 with COVID-19, enrolled during active disease.

The sequenced DNA is TGCGCCAGCAGGCCAGCGGGAGGGCCCTCTACGGATACGCAGTATTTT. Translated, it gives CASRPAGGPSTDTQYF. The chain links TRBV5-1 with TRBJ2-3; the junction holds 10 bases that match TRBD2. Its CDR3 holds 16 amino acids, cysteine through phenylalanine. The entry retains the CDR3 DNA only, 48 bases that are in frame from base 1. CDR1 and CDR2, per the germline V gene, are SGHRS and YFSETQ. The V end gives up 5 bases and the J end 6 bases, leaving 12 bases in the junction not matched to a gene.